This T cell receptor (beta chain) originates from a study of beta chain features in type 1 diabetes. For the study at large: Sorted cells from all samples, numbering 95 million to 140 million, were examined.

Concerning this clone itself: Its matching antigen is unknown.

Study results and caveats: Sequencing from cDNA could over-represent high-TCR-expressing cells. Type 1 diabetes patients had TCRB CDR3s that were shorter (moderately but significantly so) in all four CD4+ subsets.

Expressed TCRB transcripts were sequenced because the isolated RNA had all been reverse transcribed beforehand. The protocol was immunoSEQ multiplex PCR, while the TCRdb copy is restricted to in-frame clones and leaves out a portion. Of 300,000 to 400,000 clones in the sample, roughly 14% were seen once. This CDR3 has 16 residues. Germline V lookup: CDR1 SGHTA, CDR2 FQGTGA. Trimming took 3 bases from V and 1 from J, leaving 13 bases between them. The genes are TRBV7-3 and TRBJ2-1; D is uncertain. Sequenced material: naive CD4+ T cells from blood. This receptor was taken from a woman younger than 35 with type 1 diabetes. CDR3 in amino acids: CASSFARSGSYNEQFF. In nucleotides, the CDR3 is TGTGCCAGCAGCTTCGCCCGGAGTGGGTCCTACAATGAGCAGTTCTTC.